The source of this T cell receptor (beta chain) is a study of post-analysis software for immune sequencing data. Study overall: Relapsing-remitting, secondary progressive and progressive-relapsing multiple sclerosis were all included among the disease courses.

CDR3 length: 15 residues. With 4 bases clipped from V and 2 bases from J, the junction kept 3 bases outside the gene matches. Germline CDR1 LGHNA, CDR2 YSLEER. Every TCR beta cDNA library bore unique molecular identifiers. Each sample of roughly 0.95 to 10 million input T cells yielded about 500,000 cDNA molecules, so each molecule approximated one T cell. One entry per CDR3 protein, called by TCRdb with MiXCR from the PCR reads. Of around 770,000 distinct CDR3 sequences listed, 35% to 55% are singletons. Overall study results and limits: Same-batch samples co-clustered strongly by F measure. Multiple sclerosis was associated with a significant reduction in normalized Chao1 diversity relative to controls. With TRBV5-6, TRBV5-1 and TRBV20-1 included, about five TRBV segments were more frequent in patients than in controls.

Only a few counts were recorded for this clonotype. Antigen unknown. The clonotype originates from a girl aged 5 to 17 with multiple sclerosis. V gene TRBV4-3 combines with J gene TRBJ2-1; 9 nucleotides agree with TRBD2. The sample taken for sequencing was blood. The CDR3 DNA follows: TGCGCCAGCAGCCTTCAGCGGGAGGCCTACAATGAGCAGTTCTTC. It codes for CASSLQREAYNEQFF.